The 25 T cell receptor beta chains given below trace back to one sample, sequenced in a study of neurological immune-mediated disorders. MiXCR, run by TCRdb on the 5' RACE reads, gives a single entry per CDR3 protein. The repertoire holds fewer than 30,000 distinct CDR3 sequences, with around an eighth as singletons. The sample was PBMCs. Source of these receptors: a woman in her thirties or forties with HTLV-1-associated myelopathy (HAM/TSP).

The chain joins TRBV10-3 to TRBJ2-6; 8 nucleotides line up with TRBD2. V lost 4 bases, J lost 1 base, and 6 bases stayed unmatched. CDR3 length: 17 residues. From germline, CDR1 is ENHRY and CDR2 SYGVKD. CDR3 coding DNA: TGTGCCATCAGTGGTAGCGGGGCGGGTTCTGGGGCCAACGTCCTGACTTTC. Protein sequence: CAISGSGAGSGANVLTF.

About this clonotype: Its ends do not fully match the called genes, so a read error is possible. CDR3 sequence reads: CASSLTGMMAYVLTF. The DNA of the CDR3 is TGCGCCAGCAGCTTGACAGGGATGATGGCCTACGTCCTGACTTTC. The V gene is TRBV5-1, the J gene TRBJ2-6; TRBD1 is a possible D gene (6 bases). The CDR3 has 15 amino acids. The germline gives CDR1 SGHRS, CDR2 YFSETQ.

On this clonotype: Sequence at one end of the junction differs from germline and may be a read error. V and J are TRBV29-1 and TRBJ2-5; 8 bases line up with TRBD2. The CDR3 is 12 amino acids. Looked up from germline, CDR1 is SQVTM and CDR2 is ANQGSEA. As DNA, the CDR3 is TGCAGCGTTGGACTAGCGCACCGGACCCAGAACTTT. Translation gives CSVGLAHRTQNF.

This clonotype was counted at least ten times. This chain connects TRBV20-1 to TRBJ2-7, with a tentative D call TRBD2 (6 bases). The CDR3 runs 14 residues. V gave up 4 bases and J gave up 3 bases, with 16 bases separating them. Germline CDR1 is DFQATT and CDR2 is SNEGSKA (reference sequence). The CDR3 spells CSATTRGLGYEQYF. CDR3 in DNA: TGCAGTGCTACCACACGGGGGTTGGGCTACGAGCAGTACTTC.

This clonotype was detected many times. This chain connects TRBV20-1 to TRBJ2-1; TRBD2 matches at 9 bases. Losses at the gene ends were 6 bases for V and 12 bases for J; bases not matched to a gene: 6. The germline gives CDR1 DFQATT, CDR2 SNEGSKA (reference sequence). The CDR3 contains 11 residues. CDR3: CSALPGLAQFF. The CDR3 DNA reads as TGCAGTGCCCTACCGGGACTAGCGCAGTTCTTC.

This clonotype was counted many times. DNA of the CDR3: TGCGCCAGCTCGGACAGGGTTACCTACGAGCAGTACTTC. Protein: CASSDRVTYEQYF. J is TRBJ2-7 and V is TRBV5-1; 8 nucleotides match TRBD1. This CDR3 spans 13 amino acids. Looked up from germline, CDR1 is SGHRS and CDR2 is YFSETQ. J gave up 2 bases and V 7 bases, and 5 bases lay outside the gene matches.

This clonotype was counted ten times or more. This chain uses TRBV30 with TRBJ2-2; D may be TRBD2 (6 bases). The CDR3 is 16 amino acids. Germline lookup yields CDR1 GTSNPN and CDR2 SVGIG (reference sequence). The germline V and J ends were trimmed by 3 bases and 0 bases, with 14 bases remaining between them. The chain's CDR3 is CAWRAAGTTNTGELFF. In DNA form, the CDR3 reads TGTGCCTGGAGGGCAGCGGGCACCACGAACACCGGGGAGCTGTTTTTT.

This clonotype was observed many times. CDR3 sequence reads: CAISKSSGAGTGELFF. The CDR3 DNA sequence: TGTGCCATCAGCAAATCTAGCGGAGCGGGCACCGGGGAGCTGTTTTTT. This chain links TRBV10-3 with TRBJ2-2; 7 bases are a match to TRBD2. This CDR3 has 16 amino acids. After removal of 6 bases from V and 4 bases from J, the junction contained 11 bases not matched to a gene. The germline gives CDR1 ENHRY, CDR2 SYGVKD.

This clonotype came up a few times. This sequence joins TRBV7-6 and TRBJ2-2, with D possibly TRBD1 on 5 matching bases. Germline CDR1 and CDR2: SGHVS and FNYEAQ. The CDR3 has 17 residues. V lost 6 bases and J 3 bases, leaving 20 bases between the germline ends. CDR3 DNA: TGTGCCAGCAGACTTTATGGGGCCAGTGGGGACACCGGGGAGCTGTTTTTT. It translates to CASRLYGASGDTGELFF.

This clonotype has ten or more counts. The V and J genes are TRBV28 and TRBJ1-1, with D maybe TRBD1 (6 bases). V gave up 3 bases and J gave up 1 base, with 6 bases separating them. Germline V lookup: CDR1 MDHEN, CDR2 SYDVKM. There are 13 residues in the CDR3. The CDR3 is CASSLGQNTEAFF. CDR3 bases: TGTGCCAGCAGTTTGGGACAGAACACTGAAGCTTTCTTT.

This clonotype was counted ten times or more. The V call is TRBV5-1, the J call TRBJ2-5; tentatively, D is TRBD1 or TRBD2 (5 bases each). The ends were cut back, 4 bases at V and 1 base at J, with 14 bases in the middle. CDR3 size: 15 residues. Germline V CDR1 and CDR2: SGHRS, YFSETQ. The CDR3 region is CASSQDGDAQETQYF. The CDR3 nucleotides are TGCGCCAGCAGCCAGGACGGGGACGCCCAAGAGACCCAGTACTTC.

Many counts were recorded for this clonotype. CDR3 amino acids: CSARGPGGARNTEAFF. The CDR3 DNA reads as TGCAGTGCTAGGGGTCCGGGTGGGGCTAGAAACACTGAAGCTTTCTTT. The V gene is TRBV20-1, the J gene TRBJ1-1, with TRBD1 as a possible D gene (5 bases). The CDR3 covers 16 residues. Trimming cost V 3 bases and J 2 bases, with 19 bases left between them. Germline V gene sequence: CDR1 DFQATT, CDR2 SNEGSKA (reference sequence).

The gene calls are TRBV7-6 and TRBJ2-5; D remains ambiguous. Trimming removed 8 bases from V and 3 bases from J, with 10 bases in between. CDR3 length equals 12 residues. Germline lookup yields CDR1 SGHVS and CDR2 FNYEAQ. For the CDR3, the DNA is TGTGCCAGCTTAGGGCCCGAAGAGACCCAGTACTTC. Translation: CASLGPEETQYF. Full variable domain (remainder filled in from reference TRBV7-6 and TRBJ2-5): GAGVSQSPRYKVTKRGQDVALRCDPISGHVSLYWYRQALGQGPEFLTYFNYEAQQDKSGLPNDRFSAERPEGSISTLTIQRTEQRDSAMYRCASLGPEETQYFGPGTRLLVL.

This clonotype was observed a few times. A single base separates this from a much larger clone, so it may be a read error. CDR3 in amino acids: CAGSPRGMEFNQPQHF. In DNA, the CDR3 is TGTGCCGGCAGCCCCAGGGGAATGGAGTTCAATCAGCCCCAGCATTTT. The rearrangement joins TRBV4-2 to TRBJ1-5, with D maybe TRBD1 (6 bases). Germline CDR1 is LGHNA and CDR2 is YNFKEQ. The CDR3 runs to 16 residues.

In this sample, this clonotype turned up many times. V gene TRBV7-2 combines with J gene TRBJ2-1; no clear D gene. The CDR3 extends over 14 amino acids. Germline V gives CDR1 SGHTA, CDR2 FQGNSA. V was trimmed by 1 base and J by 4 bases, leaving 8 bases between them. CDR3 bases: TGTGCCAGCAGCTTAGGTCGAGAGTACAATGAGCAGTTCTTC. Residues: CASSLGREYNEQFF.

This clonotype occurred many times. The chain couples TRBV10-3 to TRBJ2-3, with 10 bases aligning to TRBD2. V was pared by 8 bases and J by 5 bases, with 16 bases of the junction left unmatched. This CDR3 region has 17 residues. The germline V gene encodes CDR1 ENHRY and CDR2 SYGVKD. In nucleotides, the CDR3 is TGTGCCATCGACGGTGGGGCAAGCGGGGGGGCGTTAGATACGCAGTATTTT. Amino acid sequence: CAIDGGASGGALDTQYF.

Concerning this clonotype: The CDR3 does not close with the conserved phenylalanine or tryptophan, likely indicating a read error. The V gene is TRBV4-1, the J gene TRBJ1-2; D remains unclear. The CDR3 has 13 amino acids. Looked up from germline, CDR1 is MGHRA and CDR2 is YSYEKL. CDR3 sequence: CASSQESHYSYTY. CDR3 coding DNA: TGCGCCAGCAGCCAAGAAAGCCACTATAGCTACACCTAC.

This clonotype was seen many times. The CDR3 DNA reads as TGCGCCAGCAGACCTCAGGTCGGCAGGGAGGGTTACAATGAGCAGTTCTTC. This sequence encodes CASRPQVGREGYNEQFF. This chain links TRBV5-1 with TRBJ2-1; 7 positions match TRBD2. CDR3 length: 17 residues. V lost 5 bases, J lost 4 bases, and 15 bases stayed unmatched. Germline CDR1 reads SGHRS; CDR2 reads YFSETQ.

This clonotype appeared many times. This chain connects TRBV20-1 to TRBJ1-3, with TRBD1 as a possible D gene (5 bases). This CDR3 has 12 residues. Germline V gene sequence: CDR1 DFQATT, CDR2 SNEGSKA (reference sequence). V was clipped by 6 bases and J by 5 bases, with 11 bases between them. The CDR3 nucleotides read TGCAGTGCAGGGGACCTCAGAAACACCATATATTTT. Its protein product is CSAGDLRNTIYF.

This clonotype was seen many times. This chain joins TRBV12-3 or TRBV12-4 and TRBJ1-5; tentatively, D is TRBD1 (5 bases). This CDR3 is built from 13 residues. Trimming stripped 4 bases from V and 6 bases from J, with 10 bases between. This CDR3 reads CASSSQGIQPQHF. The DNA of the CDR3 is TGTGCCAGCAGTTCCCAGGGTATTCAGCCCCAGCATTTT.

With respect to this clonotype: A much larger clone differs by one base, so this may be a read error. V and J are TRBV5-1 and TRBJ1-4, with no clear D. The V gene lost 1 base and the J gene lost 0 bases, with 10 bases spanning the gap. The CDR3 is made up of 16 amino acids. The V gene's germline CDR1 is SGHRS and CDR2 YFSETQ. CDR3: CASSLSQATTNEKLFF. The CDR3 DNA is TGCGCCAGCAGCTTGAGTCAGGCGACAACTAATGAAAAACTGTTTTTT.

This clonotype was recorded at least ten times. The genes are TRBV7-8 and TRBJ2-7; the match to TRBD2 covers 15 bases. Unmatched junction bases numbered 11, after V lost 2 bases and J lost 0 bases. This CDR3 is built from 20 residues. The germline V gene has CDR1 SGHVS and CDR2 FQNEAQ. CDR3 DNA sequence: TGTGCCAGCAGCTTACTGCGAGGGACTAGCGGGGGGCCAAGCTCCTACGAGCAGTACTTC. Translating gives CASSLLRGTSGGPSSYEQYF. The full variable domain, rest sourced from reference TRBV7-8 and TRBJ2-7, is GAGVSQSPRYKVAKRGQDVALRCDPISGHVSLFWYQQALGQGPEFLTYFQNEAQLDKSGLPSDRFFAERPEGSVSTLKIQRTQQEDSAVYLCASSLLRGTSGGPSSYEQYFGPGTRLTVT.

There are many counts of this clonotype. The DNA for the CDR3 is TGTGCCAGCAGTTTAGTAGCCCGTTTCGGACTAGCGGGGGGTGGTGAGCAGTTCTTC. As protein: CASSLVARFGLAGGGEQFF. The rearrangement uses TRBV12-3 or TRBV12-4 and TRBJ2-1, with 14 bases that match TRBD2. V dropped 1 base and J dropped 9; count of bases not matched to a gene: 14. The CDR3 has 19 residues.

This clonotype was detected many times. CDR3 sequence reads: CASSGGVGSYEQYF. The CDR3 nucleotides are TGTGCCAGCAGCGGTGGGGTAGGCTCCTACGAGCAGTACTTC. V gene TRBV4-2 combines with J gene TRBJ2-7; D uncertain. The CDR3 length is 14 residues. Per germline, CDR1 LGHNA and CDR2 YNFKEQ. V shed 5 bases and J shed 0 bases, with 11 bases lying between them.

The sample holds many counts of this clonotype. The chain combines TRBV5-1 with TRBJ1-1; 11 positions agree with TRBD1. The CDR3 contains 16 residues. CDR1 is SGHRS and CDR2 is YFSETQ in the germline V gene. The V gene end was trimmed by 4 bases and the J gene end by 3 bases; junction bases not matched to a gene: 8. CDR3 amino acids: CASSPGTGGLYTEAFF. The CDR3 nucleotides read TGCGCCAGCAGCCCCGGGACAGGGGGGTTATACACTGAAGCTTTCTTT.